Sequencing of this T cell receptor beta chain was carried out in a study of cytomegalovirus exposure and HLA in healthy donors (dated by TCRdb to about 2017). About the study as a whole: An earlier analysis of some 550 of the donors reported 250 to 300 Gb of sequence data and approximately 110 million unique TCR beta sequences from about 180 million T cells. To predict cytomegalovirus infection status, the study combined high-throughput TCR immunosequencing, statistical association of individual TCRs with disease status, and machine learning. Along with the roughly 670-subject first cohort, a separate validation cohort of around 110 different subjects was used. To study patterns of TCR occurrence, a later analysis re-analyzed previously published TCR beta repertoires from hundreds of donors and added high-resolution HLA genotyping. Four or five DR-DQ haplotypes were handled as single units for association and clustering because linkage in the cohort was strong. Of the roughly 410 genotyped donors, approximately 80% were placed in the genetic ancestry cluster associated with self-reported Caucasian donors. The study aimed to test whether signatures of past pathogen exposure could be identified by cataloging public T cell receptors. A later genetic analysis used genome-wide SNP genotypes for about 65% of the roughly 670 donors, treating that subset as a discovery cohort. An earlier analysis of several hundred of the donors applied high-throughput TCR beta sequencing to assess whether each TCR beta V gene segment acted as functional or pseudogenic. All discovery cohort repertoires had been generated on a single sequencing platform. HLA typing included class I and class II loci at four-digit resolution. Rather than using new phenotypic data, the later analysis identified candidate immune exposures from TCR beta sequences and from how often those sequences occurred across donors. Alongside the repertoire data, information on donor age, sex, ethnicity and CMV serostatus was compiled. Approximately 310 gigabases of sequencing data and approximately 84 million unique TCR sequences were included in an early release covering about 620 HLA-typed donors. The study used immunosequencing to profile the T cell repertoires of 600 to 850 subjects and linked those repertoires to cytomegalovirus serostatus. The number of typed donors differed by locus: roughly 629-640 for A, B, C, DRB1 and DQB1; some 500 for DQA1; 606 for DPA1; and roughly 490 for DPB1. Among some 400 genotyped donors of the cohort, an average of around 250,000 unique TCR beta nucleotide sequences was sequenced per donor, of which about 19% were non-productive.

The cohort consisted of some 730 healthy bone marrow donors. At the time of sampling, every cohort member was nominally healthy, though immune exposures that went unrecorded were likely present. The donor was CMV seropositive and was included in the group of 290 or so seropositive cohort members. A peripheral blood sample was provided by each donor, and peripheral blood mononuclear cells were used for TCR beta sequencing. The Qiagen DNeasy Blood Extraction Kit was used to extract genomic DNA from the blood cell samples. Preparation of the library involved the immunoSEQ multiplex PCR assay. A mixture of 60 forward primers for TCR Vbeta segments and 13 reverse primers for TCR Jbeta segments was used in the multiplex PCR. The CDR3 region of rearranged TCR beta genes was amplified from genomic DNA by a multiplex PCR assay. On the Illumina HiSeq System, the amplified TCR beta libraries were sequenced as 87-base-pair reads. In the paper's pipeline: A later analysis counted 65 million to 90 million unique TCR beta chains across the 600 to 850 repertoires, and roughly 9.9 million of these chains were shared by at least two donors. Raw reads were error-corrected and collapsed into unique sequences with a nearest-neighbor algorithm that merged closely related sequences to remove PCR and sequencing errors. V, D and J gene segments were assigned by aligning CDR3 sequences to IMGT reference sequences. For a sequence to be retained, a match of at least six nucleotides was required to both a V gene segment and a J gene segment. Rearrangements were classified as productive when the CDR3 lacked stop codons and remained in frame with V and J, and all other rearrangements were classified as non-productive. CDR3 was defined according to IMGT convention as the region running from the second conserved V-encoded cysteine to the conserved J-encoded phenylalanine. The earlier analysis of 500 to 650 of the donors excluded any sequence lacking an unambiguous match to a single V gene segment. In an earlier analysis of approximately 550 of the donors, V segments were called functional above 56.7% productive rearrangements and were called segregating when the between-donor standard deviation exceeded 5%. To diagnose cytomegalovirus status from the catalog of TCR beta chain sequences, a statistical classification framework was built. In a later analysis, TCR nucleotide sequences were compared against IMGT/GENE-DB human TR gene sequences so that V and J genes could be assigned. The TCRdist pipeline was used in a later analysis to assign CDR3 sequences and most-parsimonious VDJ recombination scenarios. In a later analysis, each TCR beta chain was defined by its CDR3 amino acid sequence together with its V-gene family, and reads lacking a unique V-gene family were excluded. In a later analysis, fewer than 600 highly shared, low-generation-probability nucleotide sequences were removed to address suspected cross-contamination and a sequencing artifact. In a later analysis, a clonal expansion index was calculated for each public chain from normalized within-repertoire ranks of inferred template counts. A later analysis computed generation probabilities with a VDJ recombination model fitted to out-of-frame rearrangements, and checked the results against IGoR. Hypergeometric tests were used in a later analysis to score TCR-TCR, TCR-HLA and TCR-CMV co-occurrence, with a repertoire-size bias correction applied to the TCR pairs. A later analysis estimated false discovery rates by permuting HLA or CMV assignments 20 times. In a later analysis, co-occurring TCRs were grouped with DBSCAN, and TCRdist sequence similarity was added when clustering was performed within HLA-allele-positive subsets. For co-occurrence clustering, repertoires with fewer than 30,000 or more than 120,000 public chains were excluded, along with five repertoires with anomalous nucleotide sharing. TCRdb holds this immuneACCESS table with in-frame rearrangements only. Some clones are missing; in checked studies, unresolved V genes explain under half, and the rest has no known cause. The V and J calls and clone size were taken over from that table, and D and trimming were inferred from the DNA. The sample yields around 78,000 clones; around 58% were counted once. The ten largest clones represent less than 7.5% of the sample.

For this clone: Its antigen is unknown. The sample holds no much larger clone one base away, and base qualities are not on file.

V is shortened by 0 bases, J by 0 bases, and the region joining them spans 8 bases. The CDR3 holds 15 amino acids from the cysteine to the phenylalanine. Kept here is only the CDR3 DNA, which spans 45 bases and is read in frame from base 1. CDR1 is given as SGHDN and CDR2 as FVKESK, both from the germline V gene. Results the study describes overall, beyond this receptor: The sequencing pipeline was judged likely to have produced a cluster of highly shared sequence variants as a technical artifact. In a later analysis, most CMV-associated TCR beta chains were found to appear HLA-restricted, with HLA associations seemingly driven largely by CMV exposure. V-gene and J-gene trimming of TCR beta chains was associated with a missense DCLRE1C variant in a later genetic analysis, and the association was replicated in an independent cohort. The classifier was reported to diagnose cytomegalovirus status with high specificity and sensitivity in both the original and validation cohorts. In a later analysis, HLA-associated TCR beta chains showed more clonal expansion and lower generation probabilities than non-associated chains that were equally common. Immune exposure information for the cohort was limited to CMV serostatus. When HLA alleles, especially DR and DQ, strongly co-occurred, TCR associations were difficult to assign to individual alleles. In this cohort, only TCR beta chains were sequenced, and detectable features were limited by the absence of alpha or paired-chain data. Because the 87-base-pair reads could not distinguish some IMGT-functional V segments, including TRBV6-2 and TRBV6-3, those segments were excluded. The study listed approximately 150 TCR beta chains as associated with cytomegalovirus. According to a later genetic analysis, donors in an Asian-associated ancestry cluster had fewer N-insertions in productive TCRs than the roughly 700-donor mean. The authors suggested that the approach could potentially be generalized to other disease states and immunological phenotypes. A further reported finding was that TCR beta sequences accurately predicted the HLA-A and HLA-B alleles for most subjects in the first cohort. Seventeen rarely observed V segments, including chromosome 9 orphons, were excluded from the earlier analysis of just under 600 of the donors because counts were too low. According to a later analysis, TCR association rates differed among HLA loci, with DRB1 alleles showing the most associated TCRs and HLA-C alleles showing the fewest. In an earlier analysis of around 600 of the donors, most TCR beta V segments were observed in productive rearrangements about 87% or about 30% of the time, broadly matching IMGT annotations. Presence/absence analyses assumed roughly uniform sequencing depth across donors, an assumption that may not hold. Correlated functional status among segregating V segments might be attributable to linkage disequilibrium, but an unknown experimental factor could not be ruled out. Because HLA typing was missing for some donors at each locus, association tests included only the typed subset. A later analysis associated about 18,000 TCR beta sequences with specific HLA alleles at a false discovery rate of 0.05. A later analysis reported that several top co-occurrence clusters appeared linked to parvovirus B19, influenza, CMV and Epstein-Barr virus. While some public TCRs were present in many individuals, most TCR sequences turned up only very rarely across donors. A few of the identified cytomegalovirus-associated TCR beta chains were confirmed in vitro to be specific for cytomegalovirus antigens.

The sequenced material came from PBMCs. This receptor chain uses TRBV14 and TRBJ2-5; confidence is insufficient to name the D gene. The TCR originated in a man aged 25-45 years in good health and CMV-seropositive. The bases are TGTGCCAGCAGCCAAGATCTTGCGTACCAAGAGACCCAGTACTTC. It encodes CASSQDLAYQETQYF.